The 27 T cell receptor beta chains in this list originate from one sample, sequenced in a study of Ad26.COV2.S vaccination and SARS-CoV-2 variants (dated by TCRdb to about 2021). To prepare the library, the immunoSEQ multiplex PCR assay was applied. Held by TCRdb, this immuneACCESS table contains in-frame sequences only and omits some clones. Under half of the omission traces to an unresolved V gene where checked; the cause of the rest is unknown. For this sample the table gives hundreds of thousands of clones, of which around 89% were detected only once. The ten largest make up roughly 1.5% of the sample. The sample's treatment or condition label is to be understood as: around 19 received Ad26.COV2.S at low or high dose, single or two shots; about 5 received placebo; per-sample allocation not given. For vaccine and placebo recipients, repertoires were sequenced using samples collected on day 63 after the first injection.

Source: peripheral blood, taken in a trial of Ad26.COV2.S vaccine versus placebo. These TCRs come from a person between 18 and 65 years old who received the Ad26.COV2.S COVID-19 vaccine or a placebo.

This clone was seen at least ten times. The chain carries TRBV10-1 and TRBJ2-7; perhaps TRBD2 as D (6 bases). CDR1 is WNHNN, CDR2 SYGVQD, per germline (reference sequence). The CDR3 is 15 residues long. V lost 8 bases and J lost 1, with 18 bases in between. CDR3 in DNA: TGCGCCAGCCCGAGGGCAGGACTAAGATCCTACGAGCAGTACTTC. Protein: CASPRAGLRSYEQYF.

The rearrangement joins TRBV11-2 to TRBJ1-2; TRBD1 matches 7 bases. CDR3 size: 15 residues. CDR1 is SGHAT and CDR2 is FQNNGV in the germline V gene. V shed 5 bases, J shed 6 bases, and the junction held 12 bases outside the gene matches. CDR3 in amino acids: CASSPRQGTFDGYTF. The DNA of the CDR3 is TGTGCCAGCAGCCCTCGACAGGGAACGTTCGATGGCTACACCTTC. The full variable domain, in which reference TRBV11-2 and TRBJ1-2 provide the parts outside the CDR3, is EAGVAQSPRYKIIEKRQSVAFWCNPISGHATLYWYQQILGQGPKLLIQFQNNGVVDDSQLPKDRFSAERLKGVDSTLKIQPAKLEDSAVYLCASSPRQGTFDGYTFGSGTRLTVV.

In its sample, this clone was seen once. This chain links TRBV9 with TRBJ1-1; tentative D call: TRBD1 (6 bases). V lost 0 bases to trimming and J lost 4 bases, with 10 bases between them. CDR3 length: 14 amino acids. Germline V lookup: CDR1 SGDLS, CDR2 YYNGEE. The DNA of the CDR3 is TGTGCCAGCAGCGTAGGTCTCAGGGGCACTGAAGCTTTCTTT. Amino acid sequence: CASSVGLRGTEAFF.

The J gene is TRBJ2-5, the V gene TRBV12-5; D is unclear. Between the trimmed V and J ends, which lost 1 base and 1 base, there was a span of 7 bases. Germline CDR1 reads LGHNT; CDR2 reads FRNRAP. This CDR3 has 14 amino acids. The DNA of the CDR3 is TGTGCTAGTGGTTTGGGTACCGGCCAAGAGACCCAGTACTTC. Protein product: CASGLGTGQETQYF. The full variable domain, in which reference TRBV12-5 and TRBJ2-5 provide the parts outside the CDR3, is DARVTQTPRHKVTEMGQEVTMRCQPILGHNTVFWYRQTMMQGLELLAYFRNRAPLDDSGMPKDRFSAEMPDATLATLKIQPSEPRDSAVYFCASGLGTGQETQYFGPGTRLLVL.

The chain carries TRBV3-1 (or the pseudogene TRBV3-2) and TRBJ2-5; TRBD2 matches at 10 bases. The trim removed 2 bases at V and 5 bases at J, leaving 2 bases unmatched. The CDR3 length is 14 residues. CDR1 and CDR2 from the germline V gene are LGHDT and YNNKEL (reference sequence). The CDR3 nucleotides read TGTGCCAGCAGCCAACCAGCGGGAGGGGAGACCCAGTACTTC. It specifies CASSQPAGGETQYF.

This clone appeared a single time. V gene TRBV30 combines with J gene TRBJ1-2; D ambiguous. Germline V gene data show CDR1 as GTSNPN and CDR2 as SVGIG (reference sequence). Trimming took off 2 bases at V and 5 bases at J, with 12 bases between the two ends. The CDR3 consists of 13 residues. Written as DNA, the CDR3 is TGTGCCTGGAGTCCCCGAGGATCTTATGGCTACACCTTC. This sequence encodes CAWSPRGSYGYTF.

This sequence joins TRBV7-9 and TRBJ2-5; 8 bases are shared with TRBD2. Germline lookup yields CDR1 SEHNR and CDR2 FQNEAQ (reference sequence). The CDR3 spans 15 residues. Trimming at V came to 5 bases and at J to 7 bases, leaving 12 bases not matched to a gene. The CDR3 reads CASSAAGLEVVTQYF. In DNA form, the CDR3 reads TGTGCCAGCAGCGCGGCGGGACTAGAAGTGGTGACCCAGTACTTC.

This chain uses TRBV7-9 with TRBJ2-7; D unclear. Germline V CDR1 and CDR2: SEHNR, FQNEAQ (reference sequence). Trimming pared 5 bases from V and 4 bases from J, leaving 18 bases between. The CDR3 totals 15 residues. CDR3 in amino acids: CASSPIVGPKYEQYF. CDR3 bases: TGTGCCAGCAGCCCCATAGTAGGGCCTAAATACGAGCAGTACTTC.

The V gene is TRBV7-9, the J gene TRBJ2-2, with unresolved D. CDR1 and CDR2 from the germline V gene are SEHNR and FQNEAQ (reference sequence). CDR3 length equals 15 residues. V shed 1 base and J shed 6 bases, with 12 bases lying between them. The CDR3, as DNA: TGTGCCAGCAGCTTAGAGACTCCTTTCGCCGGGGAGCTGTTTTTT. Protein product: CASSLETPFAGELFF.

The chain links TRBV11-2 to TRBJ1-1; D call uncertain. V lost 5 bases and J lost 3, with 13 bases in between. The CDR3 length is 14 residues. The germline gives CDR1 SGHAT, CDR2 FQNNGV. The CDR3 sequence: CASSPRGIYTEAFF. For the CDR3, the DNA is TGTGCCAGCAGCCCCCGGGGTATTTACACTGAAGCTTTCTTT.

The rearrangement links TRBV10-3 to TRBJ1-2, with D possibly TRBD1 on 5 matching bases. V dropped 2 bases and J dropped 4 bases, with 11 bases sitting between them. The V gene's germline CDR1 is ENHRY and CDR2 SYGVKD. The CDR3 runs to 14 residues. CDR3 loop: CAISETGVSYGYTF. In nucleotides, the CDR3 is TGTGCCATCAGTGAGACGGGGGTAAGCTATGGCTACACCTTC.

This clone has only one observation. The rearrangement uses TRBV27 and TRBJ2-2; D may match TRBD1 or TRBD2 (6 bases each). Germline values: CDR1 MNHEY, CDR2 SMNVEV (reference sequence). The CDR3 is 16 residues long. Trimming left V 3 bases short and J 3 bases short, with 14 bases between. The DNA of the CDR3 is TGTGCCAGCAGTTTCAGTGGGGGGCCGTACACCGGGGAGCTGTTTTTT. It translates to CASSFSGGPYTGELFF.

The genes are TRBV5-5 and TRBJ2-1; 9 positions agree with TRBD2. Germline-derived CDR1 and CDR2 are SGHKS and YYEKEE (reference sequence). V shed 4 bases and J 8 bases; nucleotides not matched to a gene: 7. CDR3 length equals 14 residues. The CDR3 coding sequence is TGTGCCAGCAGCATGGGACTAGCTGTCGATGAGCAGTTCTTC. It codes for CASSMGLAVDEQFF. The full variable domain, with the rest looked up from reference TRBV5-5 and TRBJ2-1, is DAGVTQSPTHLIKTRGQQVTLRCSPISGHKSVSWYQQVLGQGPQFIFQYYEKEERGRGNFPDRFSARQFPNYSSELNVNALLLGDSALYLCASSMGLAVDEQFFGPGTRLTVL.

The CDR3, as DNA: TGTGCCAGCAGCCCAAAAGGGACAGCACTACTCACTGAAGCTTTCTTT. Translating gives CASSPKGTALLTEAFF. The gene calls are TRBV7-9 and TRBJ1-1; TRBD1 matches 7 bases. J was trimmed by 4 bases and V by 5 bases; bases with no gene match: 13. The CDR3 is made up of 16 amino acids. In germline, CDR1 is SEHNR, CDR2 FQNEAQ (reference sequence).

The rearrangement joins TRBV7-2 to TRBJ1-5, with a weak D call TRBD1 (6 bases). The germline V gene encodes CDR1 SGHTA and CDR2 FQGNSA. Trimming removed 5 bases from V and 7 bases from J, with 15 bases in between. CDR3 length: 14 amino acids. The CDR3 here is CASSPDPQGQPQHF. The CDR3, as DNA: TGTGCCAGCAGCCCCGATCCACAGGGCCAGCCCCAGCATTTT.

The gene calls are TRBV7-7 and TRBJ2-5, with unresolved D. The CDR3 is 15 residues long. Germline V lookup: CDR1 SSHAT, CDR2 FNYEAQ (reference sequence). V gave up 5 bases and J gave up 3 bases, with 16 bases separating them. The CDR3 is CASSLHSGFEETQYF. The CDR3 coding sequence is TGTGCCAGCAGCCTTCACTCCGGGTTCGAAGAGACCCAGTACTTC.

The chain carries TRBV2 and TRBJ2-1; D may be TRBD2 (6 bases). V was pared by 7 bases and J by 4 bases, with 20 bases between. This CDR3 has 16 amino acids. CDR1 SNHLY and CDR2 FYNNEI come from the germline V gene. This chain's CDR3 is CASKGVGSTSYNEQFF. DNA for the CDR3: TGTGCCAGCAAAGGAGTCGGGAGCACGAGTTACAATGAGCAGTTCTTC. Filled out from reference TRBV2 and TRBJ2-1, the complete variable domain reads EPEVTQTPSHQVTQMGQEVILRCVPISNHLYFYWYRQILGQKVEFLVSFYNNEISEKSEIFDDQFSVERPDGSNFTLKIRSTKLEDSAMYFCASKGVGSTSYNEQFFGPGTRLTVL.

The chain is built from TRBV9 and TRBJ1-4; D gene ambiguous. The germline V gene encodes CDR1 SGDLS and CDR2 YYNGEE. V was trimmed by 4 bases and J by 6 bases, leaving 13 bases between them. The CDR3 consists of 14 residues. CDR3 in amino acids: CASSITGLDEKLFF. The CDR3 DNA reads as TGTGCCAGCAGCATTACCGGTCTAGATGAAAAACTGTTTTTT.

The V call is TRBV14, the J call TRBJ2-7; TRBD1 matches 7 bases. The junction had 10 bases not matched to a gene; V was cut back by 3 bases and J by 5 bases. This CDR3 spans 15 amino acids. CDR1 and CDR2 from the germline V gene are SGHDN and FVKESK. CDR3 nucleotides: TGTGCCAGCAGCCACCTTCCCGGGACAGACCACGAGCAGTACTTC. Protein sequence: CASSHLPGTDHEQYF. The full variable domain, rest sourced from reference TRBV14 and TRBJ2-7, is EAGVTQFPSHSVIEKGQTVTLRCDPISGHDNLYWYRRVMGKEIKFLLHFVKESKQDESGMPNNRFLAERTGGTYSTLKVQPAELEDSGVYFCASSHLPGTDHEQYFGPGTRLTVT.

The gene calls are TRBV9 and TRBJ2-3, with 12 bases lining up with TRBD2. Germline assignment: CDR1 SGDLS and CDR2 YYNGEE. The CDR3 length is 18 residues. V was pared by 0 bases and J by 2 bases, with 7 bases of the junction left unmatched. CDR3 sequence (DNA): TGTGCCAGCAGCGTAGGTTCCACTAGCGGGGGGCCCACAGATACGCAGTATTTT. Protein: CASSVGSTSGGPTDTQYF.

The chain recombines TRBV3-1 (or the pseudogene TRBV3-2) with TRBJ2-5; TRBD2 matches at 11 bases. CDR1 LGHDT and CDR2 YNNKEL come from the germline V gene (reference sequence). The V and J ends lost 4 bases and 5 bases, in that order; junction bases with no gene match: 9. This CDR3 is built from 16 residues. CDR3 in DNA: TGTGCCAGCAGCCTGGGCCCTAGCGGGGGGTGGGAGACCCAGTACTTC. Protein product: CASSLGPSGGWETQYF.

This sequence joins TRBV6-2 or TRBV6-3 and TRBJ1-1, with no clear D. From germline, CDR1 is MNHEY and CDR2 SVGEGT. V dropped 2 bases and J dropped 2 bases, with 6 bases sitting between them. CDR3 length equals 13 residues. The CDR3 sequence is CASSYRVNTEAFF. The CDR3 DNA sequence: TGTGCCAGCAGTTACAGGGTAAACACTGAAGCTTTCTTT.

The genes are TRBV6-5 and TRBJ2-6; D is uncertain. Trimming removed 5 bases at V and 0 bases at J, with 8 bases between. This CDR3 is 15 amino acids long. Germline CDR1 and CDR2: MNHEY and SVGAGI. The CDR3 DNA follows: TGTGCCAGCAGTCCCTGGAGCTCTGGGGCCAACGTCCTGACTTTC. Translating gives CASSPWSSGANVLTF.

This clone came up once. The V gene is TRBV7-2, the J gene TRBJ1-6, with D possibly TRBD1 on 5 matching bases. CDR1 is SGHTA and CDR2 is FQGNSA in the germline V gene. Trimming removed 2 bases at V and 0 bases at J, with 8 bases between. The CDR3 totals 16 residues. The CDR3 nucleotides are TGTGCCAGCAGCTTATCAGGGAGCTCCTATAATTCACCCCTCCACTTT. Amino acid sequence: CASSLSGSSYNSPLHF.

In this sample, this clone turned up a few times. The same CDR3 can be traced to other DNA sequences in this sample. The J gene is TRBJ1-1, the V gene TRBV7-9; perhaps TRBD1 as D (5 bases). Germline V lookup: CDR1 SEHNR, CDR2 FQNEAQ (reference sequence). Deletions cut 3 bases from V and 1 base from J, with 6 bases between. The CDR3 runs to 13 residues. Here the CDR3 reads CASSFQGNTEAFF. The CDR3 DNA reads TGTGCCAGCAGCTTCCAGGGGAACACTGAAGCTTTCTTT.

The chain carries TRBV10-1 and TRBJ1-5, with TRBD1 as a possible D gene (6 bases). Trimming shortened V by 10 bases and J by 0 bases, and 19 bases separated the two germline ends. Germline V gene sequence: CDR1 WNHNN, CDR2 SYGVQD (reference sequence). CDR3 size: 16 residues. CDR3 coding DNA: TGCGCCATCAAAAATTTTACAGGGATTAGCAATCAGCCCCAGCATTTT. Its protein is CAIKNFTGISNQPQHF.

The chain carries TRBV11-3 and TRBJ2-1; 14 nucleotides line up with TRBD2. V was clipped by 5 bases and J by 7 bases; unmatched bases: 7. Germline V gene lookup returns CDR1 SGHNT and CDR2 YENEEA. This CDR3 comprises 16 residues. The CDR3 DNA reads as TGTGCCAGCAGCCCCCGGACTAGCGGGGGGTCGAATGAGCAGTTCTTC. The encoded protein is CASSPRTSGGSNEQFF.